These 18 T cell receptor beta chains originate from one sample sequenced in a study of blood T cell repertoires in COVID-19. Sequencing was performed with immunoSEQ multiplex PCR; in TCRdb, only in-frame clones are kept and a portion is missing. The data hold some 250,000 clones, with approximately 84% observed a single time. What was sequenced was peripheral blood. The receptors were sampled from a woman younger than 45 who had recovered from COVID-19.

This clone was observed a few times. CDR3 nucleotides: TGTGCCAGCAGCCAAGCTACTGGGTGGGGCGAGACCCAGTACTTC. Protein sequence: CASSQATGWGETQYF. V and J are TRBV3-1 (or the pseudogene TRBV3-2) and TRBJ2-5; D is possibly TRBD1 (5 bases). Deletions cut 1 base from V and 5 bases from J, with 14 bases between. Germline V lookup: CDR1 LGHDT, CDR2 YNNKEL (reference sequence). The CDR3 spans 15 residues.

This rearrangement joins TRBV29-1 to TRBJ1-3, with D possibly matching TRBD1 (6 bases). Between the trimmed V and J ends, which lost 3 bases and 4 bases, there was a span of 13 bases. The V gene's germline CDR1 is SQVTM and CDR2 ANQGSEA. There are 14 residues in the CDR3. The CDR3 bases are TGCAGCGTTGAGACGGGGGGCAACGGAAACACCATATATTTT. Protein product: CSVETGGNGNTIYF.

The chain recombines TRBV9 with TRBJ1-5; possibly TRBD1 for D (5 bases). The germline V gene has CDR1 SGDLS and CDR2 YYNGEE. The CDR3 loop spans 16 amino acids. V shed 0 bases and J shed 1 base, with 11 bases lying between them. The CDR3 reads CASSVDQGSSNQPQHF. CDR3 in DNA: TGTGCCAGCAGCGTAGATCAGGGTTCAAGCAATCAGCCCCAGCATTTT.

This clone was detected only a few times. The V and J genes are TRBV3-1 (or the pseudogene TRBV3-2) and TRBJ2-3; weak D call: TRBD1 (6 bases). The CDR3 consists of 17 residues. Germline-derived CDR1 and CDR2 are LGHDT and YNNKEL (reference sequence). Between the trimmed V and J ends, which lost 4 bases and 0 bases, there was a span of 17 bases. CDR3 loop: CASSRLPRTASTDTQYF. The CDR3 DNA sequence: TGTGCCAGCAGCCGCCTTCCGAGGACAGCTAGCACAGATACGCAGTATTTT.

V usage is TRBV3-1 (or the pseudogene TRBV3-2) and J usage is TRBJ2-7; 8 nucleotides align to TRBD2. The V gene's germline CDR1 is LGHDT and CDR2 YNNKEL (reference sequence). Trimming removed 0 bases from V and 3 bases from J; junction bases left unmatched: 4. The CDR3 totals 15 residues. The CDR3 nucleotides read TGTGCCAGCAGCCAAGACCCGGGGGGGGACTACGAGCAGTACTTC. It encodes CASSQDPGGDYEQYF.

The chain couples TRBV13 to TRBJ1-3, with 10 bases lining up with TRBD1. CDR1 PRHDT and CDR2 FYEKMQ come from the germline V gene (reference sequence). There are 18 residues in the CDR3. V shed 10 bases and J 1 base; nucleotides not matched to a gene: 16. CDR3 residues: CATHRDRGGGRSGNTIYF. CDR3 sequence (DNA): TGTGCCACCCACCGGGACAGGGGAGGAGGAAGGTCTGGAAACACCATATATTTT.

The rearrangement uses TRBV11-2 and TRBJ1-1; D uncertain. The germline V gene encodes CDR1 SGHAT and CDR2 FQNNGV. The CDR3 has 15 amino acids. V was cut by 3 bases and J by 1 base, with 12 bases left in between. For the CDR3, the DNA is TGTGCCAGCAGCTTTTTAAATAGTGGGAACACTGAAGCTTTCTTT. Translating gives CASSFLNSGNTEAFF.

Of note for this clone: Possible read error: a much larger clone is one base away. The chain carries TRBV12-3 or TRBV12-4 and TRBJ1-2, with D tentatively TRBD1 (5 bases). This CDR3 spans 11 amino acids. The V end lost 8 bases, the J end lost 5 bases, and 9 bases lay between the germline ends. The DNA for the CDR3 is TGTGCCAGCCAGGGAGGGTATGGCTACACCTTC. Its translation: CASQGGYGYTF.

This chain links TRBV3-1 (or the pseudogene TRBV3-2) with TRBJ2-7, with TRBD1 as a possible D gene (6 bases). Germline values: CDR1 LGHDT, CDR2 YNNKEL (reference sequence). The CDR3 totals 16 residues. Deletions cut 5 bases from V and 6 bases from J, with 23 bases between. As DNA, the CDR3 is TGTGCCAGCAGCTCCCGGGACACTTCTAACCCTGGCGAGCAGTACTTC. Its protein product is CASSSRDTSNPGEQYF.

The rearrangement links TRBV5-1 to TRBJ2-1, with D unclear. V was trimmed by 1 base and J by 10 bases, leaving 6 bases between them. The CDR3 is made up of 11 amino acids. In germline, CDR1 is SGHRS, CDR2 YFSETQ. CDR3 DNA: TGCGCCAGCAGCTTGACAGCCGAGCAGTTCTTC. Translation: CASSLTAEQFF. Full variable domain (outside the CDR3, taken from reference TRBV5-1 and TRBJ2-1): KAGVTQTPRYLIKTRGQQVTLSCSPISGHRSVSWYQQTPGQGLQFLFEYFSETQRNKGNFPGRFSGRQFSNSRSEMNVSTLELGDSALYLCASSLTAEQFFGPGTRLTVL.

J is TRBJ2-3 and V is TRBV7-6; TRBD1 might be the D (5 bases). Trimming removed 5 bases from V and 5 bases from J, with 23 bases in between. CDR1 and CDR2 (germline): SGHVS, FNYEAQ. This CDR3 contains 17 residues. CDR3 bases: TGTGCCAGCAGCCCATACTCAGGGCTCAATACCCGAGATACGCAGTATTTT. Translating gives CASSPYSGLNTRDTQYF.

The chain employs TRBV7-2 and TRBJ2-5, with D perhaps TRBD1 (6 bases). CDR1 and CDR2 (germline): SGHTA, FQGNSA. CDR3 length: 14 residues. The germline V and J ends were trimmed by 5 bases and 0 bases, with 10 bases remaining between them. DNA of the CDR3: TGTGCCAGCAGCCCCGGACAGTACCAAGAGACCCAGTACTTC. It codes for CASSPGQYQETQYF.

This clone was observed a few times. The V call is TRBV30, the J call TRBJ1-2; D call uncertain. The CDR3 contains 8 residues. Trimming shortened V by 8 bases and J by 6 bases, and 4 bases separated the two germline ends. Germline V lookup: CDR1 GTSNPN, CDR2 SVGIG (reference sequence). The CDR3 protein is CAIDGYTF. CDR3 nucleotide sequence: TGTGCCATAGATGGCTACACCTTC.

This clone appeared a single time. The V and J genes are TRBV9 and TRBJ2-2, with D maybe TRBD1 (6 bases). Trimming cost V 1 base and J 1 base, with 14 bases left between them. Looked up from germline, CDR1 is SGDLS and CDR2 is YYNGEE. This CDR3 is built from 17 residues. The DNA for the CDR3 is TGTGCCAGCAGCGTACCTTACAGGGTGGGGAACACCGGGGAGCTGTTTTTT. It specifies CASSVPYRVGNTGELFF.

The gene calls are TRBV18 and TRBJ1-1; TRBD1 matches 8 bases. The CDR3 has 14 residues. V lost 4 bases to trimming and J lost 3 bases; unmatched junction nucleotides: 4. Germline V CDR1 and CDR2: KGHSH, LQKENI. The CDR3 nucleotides are TGTGCCAGCTCACGGGTGACAGGGGACACTGAAGCTTTCTTT. Residues: CASSRVTGDTEAFF.

The rearrangement links TRBV30 to TRBJ1-5; 7 bases map to TRBD1. The J segment lost 5 bases and the V segment lost 2 bases, leaving 9 bases of the junction unmatched. The germline V gene encodes CDR1 GTSNPN and CDR2 SVGIG (reference sequence). There are 15 residues in the CDR3. The CDR3 spells CAWSNSRTGDQPQHF. The CDR3, as DNA: TGTGCCTGGAGTAATTCCCGGACAGGAGATCAGCCCCAGCATTTT.

The V call is TRBV5-1, the J call TRBJ2-4; tentative D call: TRBD1 (5 bases). Germline CDR1 SGHRS, CDR2 YFSETQ. Trimming shortened V by 4 bases and J by 6 bases, and 14 bases separated the two germline ends. The CDR3 totals 14 residues. This chain's CDR3 is CASSPGAGRNIQYF. As DNA, the CDR3 is TGCGCCAGCAGCCCCGGAGCAGGGCGAAACATTCAGTACTTC.

J is TRBJ2-7 and V is TRBV6-6, with D possibly TRBD2 on 5 matching bases. The germline V and J ends were trimmed by 6 bases and 5 bases, with 11 bases remaining between them. Germline-derived CDR1 and CDR2 are MNHNY and SVGAGI (reference sequence). The CDR3 consists of 12 residues. CDR3 nucleotide sequence: TGTGCCAGCAGCCAGACCGGGGACGAGCAGTACTTC. This encodes CASSQTGDEQYF.